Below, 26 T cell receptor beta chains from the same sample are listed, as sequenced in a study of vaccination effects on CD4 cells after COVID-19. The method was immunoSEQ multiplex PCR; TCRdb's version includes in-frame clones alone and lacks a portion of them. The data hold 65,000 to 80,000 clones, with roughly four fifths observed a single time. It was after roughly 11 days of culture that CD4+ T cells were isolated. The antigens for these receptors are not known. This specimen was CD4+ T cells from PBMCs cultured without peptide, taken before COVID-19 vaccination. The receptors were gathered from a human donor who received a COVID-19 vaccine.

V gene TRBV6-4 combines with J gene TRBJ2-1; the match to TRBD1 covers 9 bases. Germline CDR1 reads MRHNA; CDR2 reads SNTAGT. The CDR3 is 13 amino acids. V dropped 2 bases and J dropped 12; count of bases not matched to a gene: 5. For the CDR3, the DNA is TGTGCCAGCAGTGACAGAGACAGGGGGGTGCAGTTCTTC. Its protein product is CASSDRDRGVQFF.

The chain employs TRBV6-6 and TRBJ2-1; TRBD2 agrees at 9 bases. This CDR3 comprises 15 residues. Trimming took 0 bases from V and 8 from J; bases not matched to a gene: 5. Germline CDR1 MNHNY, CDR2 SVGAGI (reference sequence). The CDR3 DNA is TGTGCCAGCAGTTACTCGGCGGGGGGGCCCTATGAGCAGTTCTTC. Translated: CASSYSAGGPYEQFF.

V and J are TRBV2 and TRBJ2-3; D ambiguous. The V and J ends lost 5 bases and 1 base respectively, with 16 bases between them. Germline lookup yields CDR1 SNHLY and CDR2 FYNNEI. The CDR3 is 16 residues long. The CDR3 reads CASSLRILRGTDTQYF. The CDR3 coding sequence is TGTGCCAGCAGTTTAAGAATCCTTCGAGGCACAGATACGCAGTATTTT.

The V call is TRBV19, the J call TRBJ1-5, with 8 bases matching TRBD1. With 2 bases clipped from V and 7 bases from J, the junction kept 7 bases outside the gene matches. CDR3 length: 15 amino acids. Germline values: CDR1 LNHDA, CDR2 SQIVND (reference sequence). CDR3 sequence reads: CASSISTTGVQPQHF. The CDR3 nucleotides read TGTGCCAGTAGTATAAGCACGACAGGGGTCCAGCCCCAGCATTTT.

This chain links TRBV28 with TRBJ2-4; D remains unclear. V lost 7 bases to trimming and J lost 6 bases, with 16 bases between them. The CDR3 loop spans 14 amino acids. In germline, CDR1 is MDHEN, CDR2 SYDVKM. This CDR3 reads CASTLGGVLNIQYF. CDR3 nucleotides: TGTGCCAGCACCTTGGGTGGCGTTTTAAACATTCAGTACTTC.

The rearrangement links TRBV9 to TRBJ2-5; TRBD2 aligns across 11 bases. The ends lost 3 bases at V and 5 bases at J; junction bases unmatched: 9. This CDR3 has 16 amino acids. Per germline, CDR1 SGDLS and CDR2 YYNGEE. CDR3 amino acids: CASSALAGGTGETQYF. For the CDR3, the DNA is TGTGCCAGCAGCGCCTTAGCGGGGGGGACGGGGGAGACCCAGTACTTC.

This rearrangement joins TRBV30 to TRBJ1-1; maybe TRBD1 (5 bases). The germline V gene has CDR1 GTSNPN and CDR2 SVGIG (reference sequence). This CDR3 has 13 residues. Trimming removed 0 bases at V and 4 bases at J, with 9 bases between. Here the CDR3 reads CAWSVSGGTEAFF. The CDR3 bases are TGTGCCTGGAGTGTCTCTGGGGGCACTGAAGCTTTCTTT.

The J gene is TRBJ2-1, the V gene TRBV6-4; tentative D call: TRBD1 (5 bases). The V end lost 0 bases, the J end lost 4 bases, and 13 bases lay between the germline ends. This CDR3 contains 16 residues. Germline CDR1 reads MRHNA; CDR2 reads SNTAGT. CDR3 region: CASSDSYRTKYNEQFF. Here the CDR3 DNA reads TGTGCCAGCAGTGACTCGTACAGGACGAAATACAATGAGCAGTTCTTC.

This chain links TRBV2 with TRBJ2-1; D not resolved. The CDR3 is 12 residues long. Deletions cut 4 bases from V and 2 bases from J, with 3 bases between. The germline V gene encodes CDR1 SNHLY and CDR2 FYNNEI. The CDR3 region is CASSVTYNEQFF. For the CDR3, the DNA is TGTGCCAGCAGTGTCACCTACAATGAGCAGTTCTTC.

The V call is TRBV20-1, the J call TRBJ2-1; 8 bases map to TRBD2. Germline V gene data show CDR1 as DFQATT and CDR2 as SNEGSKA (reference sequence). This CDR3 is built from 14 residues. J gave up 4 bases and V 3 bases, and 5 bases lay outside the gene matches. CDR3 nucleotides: TGCAGTGCTAGTGCTGCGGGGGGTTACAATGAGCAGTTCTTC. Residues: CSASAAGGYNEQFF.

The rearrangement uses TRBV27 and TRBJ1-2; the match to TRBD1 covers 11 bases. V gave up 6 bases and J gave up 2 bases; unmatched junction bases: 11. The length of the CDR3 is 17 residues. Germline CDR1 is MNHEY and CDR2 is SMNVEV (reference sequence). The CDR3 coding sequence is TGTGCCAGCAGCCCCCGGACAGGGGGCGTATTAAACTATGGCTACACCTTC. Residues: CASSPRTGGVLNYGYTF.

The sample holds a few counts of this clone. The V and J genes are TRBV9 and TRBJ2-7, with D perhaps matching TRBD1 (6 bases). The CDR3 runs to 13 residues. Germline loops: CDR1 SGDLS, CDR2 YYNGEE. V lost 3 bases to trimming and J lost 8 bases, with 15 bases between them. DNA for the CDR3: TGTGCCAGCAGCGGGGGCGTTGGGGGCCAGCAGTACGTC. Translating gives CASSGGVGGQQYV.

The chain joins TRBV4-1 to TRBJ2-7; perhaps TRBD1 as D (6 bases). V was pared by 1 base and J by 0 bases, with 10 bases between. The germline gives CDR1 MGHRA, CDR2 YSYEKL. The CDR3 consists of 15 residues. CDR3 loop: CASSQGQGSSYEQYV. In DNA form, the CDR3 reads TGCGCCAGCAGCCAAGGGCAGGGGAGCTCCTACGAGCAGTACGTC.

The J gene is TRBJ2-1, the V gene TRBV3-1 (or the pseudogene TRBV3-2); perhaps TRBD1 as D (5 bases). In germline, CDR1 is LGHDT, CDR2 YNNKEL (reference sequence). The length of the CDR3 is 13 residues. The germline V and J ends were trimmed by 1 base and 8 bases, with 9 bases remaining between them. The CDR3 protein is CASSQVDIDEQFF. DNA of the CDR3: TGTGCCAGCAGCCAAGTGGACATCGATGAGCAGTTCTTC.

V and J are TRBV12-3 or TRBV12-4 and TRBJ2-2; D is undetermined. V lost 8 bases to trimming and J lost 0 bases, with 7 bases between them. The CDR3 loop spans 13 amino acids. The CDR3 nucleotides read TGTGCCAGCGGGCACGCGAACACCGGGGAGCTGTTTTTT. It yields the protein CASGHANTGELFF.

For the CDR3, the DNA is TGTGCCAGTAGGGGATTCTCGAACACTGAAGCTTTCTTT. Its translation is CASRGFSNTEAFF. The chain carries TRBV19 and TRBJ1-1, with D unclear. Trimming took off 6 bases at V and 1 base at J, with 9 bases between the two ends. The CDR3 is 13 residues long. The germline V gene encodes CDR1 LNHDA and CDR2 SQIVND (reference sequence).

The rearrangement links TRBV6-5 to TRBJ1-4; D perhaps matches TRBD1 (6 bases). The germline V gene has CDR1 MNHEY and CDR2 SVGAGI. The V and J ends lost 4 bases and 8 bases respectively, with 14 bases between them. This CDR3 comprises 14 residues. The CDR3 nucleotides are TGTGCCAGCAGTTCCTCAGGGGCCGGCGAAAAACTGTTTTTT. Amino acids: CASSSSGAGEKLFF.

The CDR3 bases are TGTGCCAGCAGCTTACTGACAGGGTCGGGGGAGACCCAGTACTTC. Encoded protein: CASSLLTGSGETQYF. The chain combines TRBV7-9 with TRBJ2-5, with 7 positions matching TRBD1. V trimming: 2 bases; J trimming: 5 bases; junction bases outside the gene matches: 8. The CDR3 spans 15 residues. Germline loops: CDR1 SEHNR, CDR2 FQNEAQ (reference sequence).

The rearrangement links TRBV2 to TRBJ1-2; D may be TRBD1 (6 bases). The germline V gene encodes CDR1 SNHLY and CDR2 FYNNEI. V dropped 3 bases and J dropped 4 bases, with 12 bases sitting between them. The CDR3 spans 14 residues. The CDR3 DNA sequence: TGTGCCAGCAGTGAGAGGGGGTATAGCTATGGCTACACCTTC. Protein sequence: CASSERGYSYGYTF. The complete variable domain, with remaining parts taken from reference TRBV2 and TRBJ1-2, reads EPEVTQTPSHQVTQMGQEVILRCVPISNHLYFYWYRQILGQKVEFLVSFYNNEISEKSEIFDDQFSVERPDGSNFTLKIRSTKLEDSAMYFCASSERGYSYGYTFGSGTRLTVV.

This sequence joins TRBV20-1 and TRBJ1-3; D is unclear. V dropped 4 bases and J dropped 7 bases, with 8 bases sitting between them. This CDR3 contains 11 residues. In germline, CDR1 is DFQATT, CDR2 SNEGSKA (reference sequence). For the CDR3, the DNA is TGCAGTGCTAAGGCGGGGAACACCATATATTTT. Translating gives CSAKAGNTIYF.

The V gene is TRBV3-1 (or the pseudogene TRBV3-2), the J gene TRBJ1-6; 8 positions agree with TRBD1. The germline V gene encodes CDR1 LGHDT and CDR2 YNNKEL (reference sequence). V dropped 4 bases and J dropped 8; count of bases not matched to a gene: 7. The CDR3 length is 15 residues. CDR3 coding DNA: TGTGCCAGCAGCCGCCCCGGGACAGGTTATTCACCCCTCCACTTT. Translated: CASSRPGTGYSPLHF.

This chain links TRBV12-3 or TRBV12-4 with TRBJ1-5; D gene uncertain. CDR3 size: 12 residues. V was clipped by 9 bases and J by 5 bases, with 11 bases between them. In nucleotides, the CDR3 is TGTGCCAGTCAGCTAGGGTATCAGCCCCAGCATTTT. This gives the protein CASQLGYQPQHF.

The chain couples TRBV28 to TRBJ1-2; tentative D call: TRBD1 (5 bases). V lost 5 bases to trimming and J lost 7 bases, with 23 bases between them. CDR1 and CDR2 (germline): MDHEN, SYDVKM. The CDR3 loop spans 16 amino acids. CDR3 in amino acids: CASSIFSGPKGGGYTF. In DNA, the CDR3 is TGTGCCAGCAGTATCTTTTCGGGGCCTAAAGGAGGTGGCTACACCTTC.

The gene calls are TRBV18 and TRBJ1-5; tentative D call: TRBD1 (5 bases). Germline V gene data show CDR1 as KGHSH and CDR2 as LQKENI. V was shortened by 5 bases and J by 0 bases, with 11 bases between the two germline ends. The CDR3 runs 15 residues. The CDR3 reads CASSSNQGSNQPQHF. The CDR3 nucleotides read TGTGCCAGCTCATCGAATCAGGGTAGCAATCAGCCCCAGCATTTT.

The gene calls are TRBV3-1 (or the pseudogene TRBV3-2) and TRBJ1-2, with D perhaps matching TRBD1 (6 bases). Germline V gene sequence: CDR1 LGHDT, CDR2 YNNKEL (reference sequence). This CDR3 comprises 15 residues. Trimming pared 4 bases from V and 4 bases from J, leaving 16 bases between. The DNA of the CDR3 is TGTGCCAGCAGCCCCGGGGGGGGGACAAGCTATGGCTACACCTTC. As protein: CASSPGGGTSYGYTF.

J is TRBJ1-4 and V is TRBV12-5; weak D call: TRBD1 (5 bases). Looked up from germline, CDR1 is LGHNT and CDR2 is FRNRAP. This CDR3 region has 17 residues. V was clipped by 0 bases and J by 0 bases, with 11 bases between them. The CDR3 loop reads CASGLVQATATNEKLFF. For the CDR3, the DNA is TGTGCTAGTGGTTTGGTACAGGCGACTGCAACTAATGAAAAACTGTTTTTT.